This T cell receptor beta chain was captured in a study of T cell repertoires in cytomegalovirus infection. Study-level information: From public TCR beta signatures came an indication of both CMV infection and matching HLA type. Overall study results and limits: Carriers of CMV plus the relevant HLA were identified by cumulative public TCR beta family frequency. HLA-C-restricted CMV-specific TCR beta clonotypes prevailed in the ex vivo response.

Regarding this clonotype: Its matching antigen is unknown.

The CDR3 covers 14 residues. V lost 5 bases to trimming and J lost 7 bases, with 14 bases between them. Germline CDR1 and CDR2: MDHEN and SYDVKM. TCRdb independently ran MiXCR on the reads; one entry per CDR3 protein. The data contain about 490,000 distinct CDR3 sequences, about a quarter of them singletons. The sequenced material came from PBMCs. The V gene is TRBV28, the J gene TRBJ2-2; possible D gene TRBD1, 6 bases. The receptor was derived from a human donor in good health (CMV status not recorded). Some clones in this sample may be carry-over from other donors' samples. The CDR3 bases are TGTGCCAGCAGTACGACGACAGGTTTCGGGGAGCTGTTTTTT. Encoded protein: CASSTTTGFGELFF.